The 5 T cell receptor beta chains below come from one sample, sequenced in a study of blood T cell repertoires in COVID-19. Sequenced by immunoSEQ multiplex PCR; TCRdb stores in-frame clones only, minus some. The sample holds tens of thousands of clones, 80% to 90% seen once. The sample taken for sequencing was peripheral blood. Receptors were obtained from a man aged 70-80 years with active or convalescent COVID-19.

The V gene is TRBV7-3, the J gene TRBJ2-1, with 12 bases matching TRBD2. V shed 4 bases and J 6 bases; nucleotides not matched to a gene: 4. Per germline, CDR1 SGHTA and CDR2 FQGTGA. The CDR3 is 15 amino acids. The CDR3 reads CASSSTSGRGNEQFF. CDR3 nucleotides: TGTGCCAGCAGCTCGACTAGCGGGAGAGGCAATGAGCAGTTCTTC.

The V and J genes are TRBV7-2 and TRBJ2-7, with TRBD2 identical over 8 bases. The CDR3 covers 15 residues. Germline CDR1 and CDR2: SGHTA and FQGNSA. The V and J ends lost 3 bases and 3 bases, in that order; junction bases with no gene match: 7. The CDR3 DNA reads as TGTGCCAGCAGCTTGCCGGCTAGCGGGCACTACGAGCAGTACTTC. This codes for CASSLPASGHYEQYF.

J is TRBJ2-7 and V is TRBV7-6; 9 bases align to TRBD2. J lost 3 bases, V lost 1 base, and 13 bases had no gene match. The CDR3 has 18 residues. The germline V gene encodes CDR1 SGHVS and CDR2 FNYEAQ. The CDR3 loop is CASSLEMAGGPFVYEQYF. In nucleotides, the CDR3 is TGTGCCAGCAGCTTAGAAATGGCGGGAGGGCCTTTTGTCTACGAGCAGTACTTC.

The chain links TRBV20-1 to TRBJ2-7; D possibly corresponds to TRBD2 (6 bases). Trimming left V 6 bases short and J 1 base short, with 7 bases between. This CDR3 has 11 residues. Germline CDR1 reads DFQATT; CDR2 reads SNEGSKA (reference sequence). The CDR3 reads CSAAGSYEQYF. The DNA of the CDR3 is TGCAGTGCGGCGGGGTCCTACGAGCAGTACTTC.

Only one count was recorded for this clone. V usage is TRBV30 and J usage is TRBJ1-6, with D hard to call. CDR1 GTSNPN and CDR2 SVGIG come from the germline V gene (reference sequence). The CDR3 is made up of 13 amino acids. V lost 0 bases and J 11 bases, leaving 11 bases between the germline ends. CDR3 protein: CAWSVSPSAPLHF. The CDR3 region has the DNA TGTGCCTGGAGTGTATCCCCCTCAGCACCCCTCCACTTT.